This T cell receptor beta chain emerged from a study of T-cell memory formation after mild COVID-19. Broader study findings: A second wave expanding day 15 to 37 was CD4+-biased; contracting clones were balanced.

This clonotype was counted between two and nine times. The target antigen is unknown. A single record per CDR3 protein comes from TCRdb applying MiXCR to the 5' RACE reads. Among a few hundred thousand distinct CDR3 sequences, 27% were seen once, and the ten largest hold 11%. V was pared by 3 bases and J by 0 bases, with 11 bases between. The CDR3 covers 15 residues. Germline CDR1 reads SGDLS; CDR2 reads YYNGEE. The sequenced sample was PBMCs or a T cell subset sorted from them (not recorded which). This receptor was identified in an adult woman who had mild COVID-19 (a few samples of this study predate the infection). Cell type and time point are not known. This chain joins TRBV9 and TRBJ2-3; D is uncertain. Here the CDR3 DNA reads TGTGCCAGCAGCGAGGACGGTACTAGCACAGATACGCAGTATTTT. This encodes CASSEDGTSTDTQYF.